The clone carrying this T cell receptor (beta chain) was observed a few times. Normal lung sampling was at least 3 cm from the tumour, as distant as possible. This entry comes from a study of immune cell composition in non-small cell lung cancer. Sequenced by immunoSEQ multiplex PCR; TCRdb stores in-frame clones only, minus some. Of around 6,400 clones listed, roughly three quarters were seen once; the top ten hold 6.3%. V lost 6 bases to trimming and J lost 1 base, with 9 bases between them. Germline CDR1 reads SNHLY; CDR2 reads FYNNEI. This CDR3 spans 14 amino acids. This chain joins TRBV2 and TRBJ2-2; tentative D call: TRBD1 (5 bases). Sequences were obtained from non-adjacent lung tissue. The origin of this receptor is a human donor with non-small cell lung cancer. The CDR3 region is CASSNTGNTGELFF. CDR3 coding DNA: TGTGCCAGCAGCAATACAGGGAACACCGGGGAGCTGTTTTTT.